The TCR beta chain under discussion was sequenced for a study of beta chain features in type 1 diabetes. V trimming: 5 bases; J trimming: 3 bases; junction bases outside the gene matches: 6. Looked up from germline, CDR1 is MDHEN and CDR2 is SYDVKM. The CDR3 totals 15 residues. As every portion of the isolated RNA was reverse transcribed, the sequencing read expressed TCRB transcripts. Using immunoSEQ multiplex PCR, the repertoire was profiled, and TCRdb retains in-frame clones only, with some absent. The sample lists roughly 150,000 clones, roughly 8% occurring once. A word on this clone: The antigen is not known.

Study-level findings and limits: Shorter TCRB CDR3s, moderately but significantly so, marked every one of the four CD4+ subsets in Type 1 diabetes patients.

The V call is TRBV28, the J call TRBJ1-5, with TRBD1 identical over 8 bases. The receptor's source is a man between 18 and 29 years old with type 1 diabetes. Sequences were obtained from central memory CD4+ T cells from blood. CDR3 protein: CASSPRTGLNQPQHF. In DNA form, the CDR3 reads TGTGCCAGCAGTCCCCGGACAGGGCTCAATCAGCCCCAGCATTTT. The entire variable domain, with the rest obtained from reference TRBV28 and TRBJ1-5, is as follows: DVKVTQSSRYLVKRTGEKVFLECVQDMDHENMFWYRQDPGLGLRLIYFSYDVKMKEKGDIPEGYSVSREKKERFSLILESASTNQTSMYLCASSPRTGLNQPQHFGDGTRLSIL.